There are many counts of the clone carrying this T cell receptor beta chain. Its specificity is not known. This sample was included in a study of T-cell memory formation after mild COVID-19. Whole-study context: Across donors, TCR clusters were largely donor specific. Study-wide points: Among CD4+ contracting clones, most were CM and EM, and CD8+ ones EMRA. Whereas later expanders leaned CD4+, clones contracting day 15 to 85 showed a balanced CD4/CD8 makeup.

Germline V gene sequence: CDR1 SEHNR, CDR2 FQNEAQ (reference sequence). The CDR3 loop spans 12 amino acids. V lost 3 bases, J lost 7 bases, and 10 bases lay in between. TCRalpha and TCRbeta libraries used 5'RACE with constant-segment primers and UMIs. In TCRdb, the 5' RACE reads were re-called with MiXCR into one record per CDR3 protein. The sample lists about 560,000 distinct CDR3 sequences, less than 25% occurring once. This clonotype was obtained from an adult woman who had mild COVID-19 (a few samples of this study predate the infection). Cell type and time point are not known. J is TRBJ2-7 and V is TRBV7-9, with D maybe TRBD2 (5 bases). The source material was PBMCs or a T cell subset sorted from them (not recorded which). The CDR3 DNA is TGTGCCAGCAGCTTTTTGCCGGGAGAGCAGTACTTC. Amino acids: CASSFLPGEQYF. Based on the CDR3 plus reference TRBV7-9 and TRBJ2-7, the full variable domain is DTGVSQNPRHKITKRGQNVTFRCDPISEHNRLYWYRQTLGQGPEFLTYFQNEAQLEKSRLLSDRFSAERPKGSFSTLEIQRTEQGDSAMYLCASSFLPGEQYFGPGTRLTVT.